Shown below are 2 T cell receptor beta chains from a single sample sequenced in a study of response to subunit inactivated influenza vaccine. From the RT-PCR reads, TCRdb called clonotypes with MiXCR, one entry per CDR3 protein. Counted here are around 580,000 distinct CDR3 sequences, about 10% occurring once; the ten biggest clones make up around 9.6%. The sample in question was PBMCs from blood, obtained on the day of vaccination. Receptors originate from a man aged 50 to 59 who received an inactivated influenza vaccine.

The chain combines TRBV7-6 with TRBJ2-2, with D unresolved. Trimming removed 1 base at V and 6 bases at J, with 6 bases between. The CDR3 length is 13 residues. From germline, CDR1 is SGHVS and CDR2 FNYEAQ. The CDR3 region is CASSLGLPGELFF. CDR3 DNA: TGTGCCAGCAGCTTAGGTCTGCCCGGGGAGCTGTTTTTT.

This clonotype was seen more than once but under ten times. V is TRBV5-1 and J is TRBJ1-1, with D perhaps TRBD1 (6 bases). The CDR3 is 16 amino acids. Trimming took 4 bases from V and 4 from J, leaving 20 bases between them. Germline V gene sequence: CDR1 SGHRS, CDR2 YFSETQ. CDR3: CASSQVRGGRGTEAFF. The CDR3, as DNA: TGCGCCAGCAGCCAGGTCAGGGGAGGTCGTGGCACTGAAGCTTTCTTT.